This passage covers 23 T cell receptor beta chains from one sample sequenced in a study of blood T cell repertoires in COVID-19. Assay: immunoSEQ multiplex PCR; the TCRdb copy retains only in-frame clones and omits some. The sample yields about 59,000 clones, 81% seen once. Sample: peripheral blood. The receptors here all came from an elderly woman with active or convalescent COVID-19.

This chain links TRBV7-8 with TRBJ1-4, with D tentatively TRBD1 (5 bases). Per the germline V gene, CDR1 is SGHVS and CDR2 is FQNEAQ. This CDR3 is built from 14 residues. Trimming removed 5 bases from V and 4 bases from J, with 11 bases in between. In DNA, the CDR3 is TGTGCCAGCAGCGCAGGGCGACTTAATGAAAAACTGTTTTTT. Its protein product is CASSAGRLNEKLFF.

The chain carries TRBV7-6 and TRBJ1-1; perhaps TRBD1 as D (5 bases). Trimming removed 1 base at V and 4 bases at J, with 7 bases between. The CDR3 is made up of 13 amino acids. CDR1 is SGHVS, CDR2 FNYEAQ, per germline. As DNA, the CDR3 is TGTGCCAGCAGCTTAGGGGGGGGCACTGAAGCTTTCTTT. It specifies CASSLGGGTEAFF. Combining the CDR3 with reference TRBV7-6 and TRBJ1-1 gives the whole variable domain GAGVSQSPRYKVTKRGQDVALRCDPISGHVSLYWYRQALGQGPEFLTYFNYEAQQDKSGLPNDRFSAERPEGSISTLTIQRTEQRDSAMYRCASSLGGGTEAFFGQGTRLTVV.

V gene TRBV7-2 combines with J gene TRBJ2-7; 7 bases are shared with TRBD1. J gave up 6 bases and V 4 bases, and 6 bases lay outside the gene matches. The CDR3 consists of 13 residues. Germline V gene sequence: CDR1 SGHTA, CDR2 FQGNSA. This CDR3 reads CASSSGQTSEQYF. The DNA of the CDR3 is TGTGCCAGCAGCTCGGGACAGACCAGCGAGCAGTACTTC. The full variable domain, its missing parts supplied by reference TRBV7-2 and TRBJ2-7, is GAGVSQSPSNKVTEKGKDVELRCDPISGHTALYWYRQSLGQGLEFLIYFQGNSAPDKSGLPSDRFSAERTGGSVSTLTIQRTQQEDSAVYLCASSSGQTSEQYFGPGTRLTVT.

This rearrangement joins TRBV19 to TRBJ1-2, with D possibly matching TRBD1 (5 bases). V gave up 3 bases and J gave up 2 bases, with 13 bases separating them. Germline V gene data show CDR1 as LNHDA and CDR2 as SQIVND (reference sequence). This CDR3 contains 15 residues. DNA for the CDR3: TGTGCCAGTAGTATCCCAAGACAGCCGAACTATGGCTACACCTTC. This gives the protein CASSIPRQPNYGYTF.

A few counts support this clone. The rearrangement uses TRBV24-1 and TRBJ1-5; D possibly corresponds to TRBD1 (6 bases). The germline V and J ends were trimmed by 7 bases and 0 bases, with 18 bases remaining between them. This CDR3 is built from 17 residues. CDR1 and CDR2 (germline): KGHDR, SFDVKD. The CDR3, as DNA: TGTGCCACCAGATATGATAGGGGGTTGTATAGCAATCAGCCCCAGCATTTT. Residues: CATRYDRGLYSNQPQHF.

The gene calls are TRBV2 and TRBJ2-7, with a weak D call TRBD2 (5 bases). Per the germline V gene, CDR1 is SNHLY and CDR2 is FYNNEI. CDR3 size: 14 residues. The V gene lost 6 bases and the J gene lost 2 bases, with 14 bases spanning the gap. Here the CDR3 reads CASRYQEVAYEQYF. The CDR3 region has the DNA TGTGCCAGCAGGTACCAGGAGGTGGCCTACGAGCAGTACTTC.

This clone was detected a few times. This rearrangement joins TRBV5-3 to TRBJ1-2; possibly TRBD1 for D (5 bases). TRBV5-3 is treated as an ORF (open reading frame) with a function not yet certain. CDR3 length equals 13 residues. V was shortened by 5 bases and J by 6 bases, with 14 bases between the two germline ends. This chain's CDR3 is CARSPDNSDGYTF. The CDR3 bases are TGTGCCAGAAGTCCGGACAATTCGGATGGCTACACCTTC.

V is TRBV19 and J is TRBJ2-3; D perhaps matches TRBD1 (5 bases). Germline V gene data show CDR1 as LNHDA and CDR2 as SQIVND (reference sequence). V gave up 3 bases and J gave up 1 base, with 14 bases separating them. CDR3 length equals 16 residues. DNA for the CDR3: TGTGCCAGTAGTATTGGCGACCTAGGGGGCACAGATACGCAGTATTTT. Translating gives CASSIGDLGGTDTQYF.

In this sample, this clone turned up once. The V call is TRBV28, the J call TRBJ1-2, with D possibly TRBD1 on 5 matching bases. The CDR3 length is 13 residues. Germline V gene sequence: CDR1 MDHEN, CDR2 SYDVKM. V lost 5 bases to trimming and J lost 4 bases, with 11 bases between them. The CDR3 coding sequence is TGTGCCAGCAGTCCCCAACAGGTCTATGGCTACACCTTC. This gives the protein CASSPQQVYGYTF.

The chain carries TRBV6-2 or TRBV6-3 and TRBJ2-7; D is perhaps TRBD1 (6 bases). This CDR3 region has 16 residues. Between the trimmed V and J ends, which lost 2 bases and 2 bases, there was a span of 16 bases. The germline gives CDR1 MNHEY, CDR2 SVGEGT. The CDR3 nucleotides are TGTGCCAGCAGTTACGCTCGAGGACAGTTCCCCTACGAGCAGTACTTC. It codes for CASSYARGQFPYEQYF.

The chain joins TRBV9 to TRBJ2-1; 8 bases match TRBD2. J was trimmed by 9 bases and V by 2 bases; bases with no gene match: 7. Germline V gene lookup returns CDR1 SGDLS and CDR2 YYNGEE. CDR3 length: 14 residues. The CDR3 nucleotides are TGTGCCAGCAGCGTTCGGGGGGGCAGCAGTGAGCAGTTCTTC. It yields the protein CASSVRGGSSEQFF.

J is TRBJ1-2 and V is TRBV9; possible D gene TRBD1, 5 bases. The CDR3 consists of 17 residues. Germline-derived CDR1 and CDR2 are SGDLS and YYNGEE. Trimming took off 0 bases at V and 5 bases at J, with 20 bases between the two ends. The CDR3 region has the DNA TGTGCCAGCAGCGTAGATCCCAGCCCCACGGGGGGGTATGGCTACACCTTC. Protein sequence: CASSVDPSPTGGYGYTF.

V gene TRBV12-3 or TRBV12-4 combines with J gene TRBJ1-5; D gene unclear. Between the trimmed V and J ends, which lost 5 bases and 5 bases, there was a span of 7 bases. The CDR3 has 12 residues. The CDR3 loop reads CASSADYQPQHF. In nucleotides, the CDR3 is TGTGCCAGCAGTGCCGACTATCAGCCCCAGCATTTT.

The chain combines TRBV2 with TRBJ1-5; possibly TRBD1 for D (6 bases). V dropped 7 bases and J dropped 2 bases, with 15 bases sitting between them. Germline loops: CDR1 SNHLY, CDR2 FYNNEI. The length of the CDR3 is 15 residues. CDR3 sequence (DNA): TGTGCCAGCACCCGAGTCCCAGGGGGCAATCAGCCCCAGCATTTT. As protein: CASTRVPGGNQPQHF. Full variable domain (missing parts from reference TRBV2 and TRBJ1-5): EPEVTQTPSHQVTQMGQEVILRCVPISNHLYFYWYRQILGQKVEFLVSFYNNEISEKSEIFDDQFSVERPDGSNFTLKIRSTKLEDSAMYFCASTRVPGGNQPQHFGDGTRLSIL.

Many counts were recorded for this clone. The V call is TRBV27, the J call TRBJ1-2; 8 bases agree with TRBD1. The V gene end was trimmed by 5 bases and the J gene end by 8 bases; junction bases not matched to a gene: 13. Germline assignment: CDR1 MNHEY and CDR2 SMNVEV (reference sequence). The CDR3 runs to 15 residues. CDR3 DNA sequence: TGTGCCAGCAGTAACGCCCCGACAGGGGCAACGGGCTACACCTTC. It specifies CASSNAPTGATGYTF.

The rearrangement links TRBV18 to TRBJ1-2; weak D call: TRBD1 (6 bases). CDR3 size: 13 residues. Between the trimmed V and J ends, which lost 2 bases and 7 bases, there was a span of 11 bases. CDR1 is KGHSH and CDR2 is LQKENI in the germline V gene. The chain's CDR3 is CASSPVQGGGYTF. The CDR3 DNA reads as TGTGCCAGCTCACCAGTCCAAGGGGGTGGCTACACCTTC.

This CDR3 reads CASSQDSRGRPNEKLFF. DNA for the CDR3: TGTGCCAGCAGCCAAGATTCGAGGGGGCGGCCGAATGAAAAACTGTTTTTT. V gene TRBV3-1 (or the pseudogene TRBV3-2) combines with J gene TRBJ1-4, with 7 bases aligning to TRBD1. CDR1 and CDR2 (germline): LGHDT, YNNKEL (reference sequence). The ends lost 0 bases at V and 5 bases at J; junction bases unmatched: 9. CDR3 length: 17 residues.

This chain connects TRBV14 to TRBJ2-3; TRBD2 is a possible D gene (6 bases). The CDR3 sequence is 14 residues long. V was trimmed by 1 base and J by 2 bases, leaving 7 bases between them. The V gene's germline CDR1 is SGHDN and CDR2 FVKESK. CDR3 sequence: CASSQARDTDTQYF. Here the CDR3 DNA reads TGTGCCAGCAGCCAAGCGCGGGACACAGATACGCAGTATTTT.

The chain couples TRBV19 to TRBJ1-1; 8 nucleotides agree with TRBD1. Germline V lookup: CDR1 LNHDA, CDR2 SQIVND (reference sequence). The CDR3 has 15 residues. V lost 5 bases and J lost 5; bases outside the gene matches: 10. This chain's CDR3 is CASSLLDRVGTEAFF. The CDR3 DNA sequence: TGTGCCAGTAGTCTATTGGACAGGGTTGGAACTGAAGCTTTCTTT.

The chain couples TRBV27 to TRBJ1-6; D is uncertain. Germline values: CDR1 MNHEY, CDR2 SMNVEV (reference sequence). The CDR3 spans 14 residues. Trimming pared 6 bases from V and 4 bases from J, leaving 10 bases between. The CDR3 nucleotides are TGTGCCAGCAGGCCGGGAATGTATAATTCACCCCTCCACTTT. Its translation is CASRPGMYNSPLHF.

CDR3 coding DNA: TGTGCCAGCAGCTTAGGGCTAGCGGGGTTATACTGGAGGGAGACCCAGTACTTC. This translates into CASSLGLAGLYWRETQYF. The chain couples TRBV7-9 to TRBJ2-5; 9 bases map to TRBD2. The CDR3 runs 18 residues. Germline CDR1 SEHNR, CDR2 FQNEAQ (reference sequence). V trimming: 1 base; J trimming: 5 bases; junction bases outside the gene matches: 14. Full variable domain (remainder filled in from reference TRBV7-9 and TRBJ2-5): DTGVSQNPRHKITKRGQNVTFRCDPISEHNRLYWYRQTLGQGPEFLTYFQNEAQLEKSRLLSDRFSAERPKGSFSTLEIQRTEQGDSAMYLCASSLGLAGLYWRETQYFGPGTRLLVL.

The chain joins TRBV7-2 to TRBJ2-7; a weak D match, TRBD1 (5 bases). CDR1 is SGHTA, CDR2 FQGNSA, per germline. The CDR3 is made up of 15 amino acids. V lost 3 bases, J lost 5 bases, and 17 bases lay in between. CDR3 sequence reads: CASSFPQGMRNEQYF. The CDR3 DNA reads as TGTGCCAGCAGCTTCCCCCAGGGAATGAGGAACGAGCAGTACTTC.

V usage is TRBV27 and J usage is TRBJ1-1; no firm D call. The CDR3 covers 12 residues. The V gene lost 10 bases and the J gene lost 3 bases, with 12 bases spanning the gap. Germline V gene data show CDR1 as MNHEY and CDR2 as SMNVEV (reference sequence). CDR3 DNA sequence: TGTGCCACTCGCACCGGGTACACTGAAGCTTTCTTT. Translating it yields CATRTGYTEAFF.